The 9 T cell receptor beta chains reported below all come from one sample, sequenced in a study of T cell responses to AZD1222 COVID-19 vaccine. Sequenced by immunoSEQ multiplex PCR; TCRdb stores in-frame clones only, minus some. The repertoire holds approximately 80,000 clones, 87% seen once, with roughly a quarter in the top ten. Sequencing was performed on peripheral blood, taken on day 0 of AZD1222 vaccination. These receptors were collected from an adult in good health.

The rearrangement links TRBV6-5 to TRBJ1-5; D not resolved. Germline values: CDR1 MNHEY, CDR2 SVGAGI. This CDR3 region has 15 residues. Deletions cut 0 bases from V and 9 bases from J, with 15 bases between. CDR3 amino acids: CASSYSSDPLGPQHF. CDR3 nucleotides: TGTGCCAGCAGTTACTCTTCGGATCCCCTGGGGCCCCAGCATTTT.

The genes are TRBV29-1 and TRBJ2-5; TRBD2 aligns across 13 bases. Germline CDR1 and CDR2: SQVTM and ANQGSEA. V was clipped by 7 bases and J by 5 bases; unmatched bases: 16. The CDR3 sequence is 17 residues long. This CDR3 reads CSAFQLAGGPSPETQYF. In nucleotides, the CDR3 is TGCAGCGCCTTCCAACTAGCGGGAGGGCCCTCGCCGGAGACCCAGTACTTC.

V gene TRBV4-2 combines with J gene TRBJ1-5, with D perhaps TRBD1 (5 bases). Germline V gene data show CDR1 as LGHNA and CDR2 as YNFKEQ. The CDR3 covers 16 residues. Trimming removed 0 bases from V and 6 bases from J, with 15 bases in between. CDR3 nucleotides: TGTGCCAGCAGCCAAGACGTAAGTCGTAGGGGTCAGCCCCAGCATTTT. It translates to CASSQDVSRRGQPQHF.

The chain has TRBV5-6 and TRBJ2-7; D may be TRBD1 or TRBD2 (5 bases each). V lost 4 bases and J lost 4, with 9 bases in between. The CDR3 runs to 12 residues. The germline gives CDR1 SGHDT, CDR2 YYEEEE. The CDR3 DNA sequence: TGTGCCAGCAGCCTGGGGGTTTACGAGCAGTACTTC. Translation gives CASSLGVYEQYF.

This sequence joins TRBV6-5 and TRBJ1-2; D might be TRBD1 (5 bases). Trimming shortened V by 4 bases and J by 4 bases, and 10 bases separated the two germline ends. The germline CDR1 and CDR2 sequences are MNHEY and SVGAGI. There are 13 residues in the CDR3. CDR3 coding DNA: TGTGCCAGCAGTTGGGGCGAGGGCTATGGCTACACCTTC. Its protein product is CASSWGEGYGYTF.

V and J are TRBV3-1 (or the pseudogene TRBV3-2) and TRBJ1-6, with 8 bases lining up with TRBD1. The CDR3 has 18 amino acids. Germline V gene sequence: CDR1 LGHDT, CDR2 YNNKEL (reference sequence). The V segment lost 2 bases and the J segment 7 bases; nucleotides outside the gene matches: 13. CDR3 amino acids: CASSQRQGARLGNSPLHF. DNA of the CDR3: TGTGCCAGCAGCCAACGGCAGGGGGCGCGACTCGGAAATTCACCCCTCCACTTT.

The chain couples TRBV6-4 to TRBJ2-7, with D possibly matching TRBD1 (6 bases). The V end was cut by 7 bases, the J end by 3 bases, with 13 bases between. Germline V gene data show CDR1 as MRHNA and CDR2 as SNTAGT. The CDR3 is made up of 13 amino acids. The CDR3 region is CASTGTQNYEQYF. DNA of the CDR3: TGTGCCAGCACCGGGACACAGAACTACGAGCAGTACTTC.

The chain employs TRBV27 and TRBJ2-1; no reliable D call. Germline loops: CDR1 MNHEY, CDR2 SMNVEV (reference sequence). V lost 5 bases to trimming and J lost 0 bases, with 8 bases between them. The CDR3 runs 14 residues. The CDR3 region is CASSPPSSYNEQFF. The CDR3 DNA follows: TGTGCCAGCAGTCCCCCCAGCTCCTACAATGAGCAGTTCTTC.

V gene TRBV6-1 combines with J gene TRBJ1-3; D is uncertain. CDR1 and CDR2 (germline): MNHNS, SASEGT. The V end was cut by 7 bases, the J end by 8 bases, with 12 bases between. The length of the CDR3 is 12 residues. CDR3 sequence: CASNDAGDTIYF. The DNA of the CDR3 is TGTGCCAGCAACGATGCGGGAGACACCATATATTTT.